Listed below are T cell receptor beta chains from one sample, sequenced in a study of CD8 T cell repertoires and HIV-1 epitope variants. Repertoires were generated with immunoSEQ multiplex PCR, while TCRdb's copy carries only in-frame clones and drops some. The repertoire consists of thousands of clones, with less than 80% occurring once and the leading ten covering about 40%. These receptors' antigens are unknown. Sequencing was performed on cultured CD8+ T cells derived from PBMCs. All receptors derive from a male donor with HIV. The CDR3 runs from the conserved cysteine through the conserved F or W. The order of the fields is J gene, clone size, V gene, D gene, CDR3 protein, CDR3 DNA. The D gene is left open where the match is weak. Some rows mark clone size as missing; the rest say once, few, many or name a class of expanded clone.

TRBJ2-3 | - | TRBV27 | - | CASRFGAGRPDTQYF | TGTGCCAGCAGGTTCGGGGCGGGAAGGCCAGATACGCAGTATTTT
TRBJ1-5 | - | TRBV7-2 | - | CASSLDTGSRNQPQHF | TGTGCCAGCAGCTTAGACACCGGGTCCCGCAATCAGCCCCAGCATTTT
TRBJ2-7 | few | TRBV11-2 | - | CASSLEARGVDEQYF | TGTGCCAGCAGCTTAGAGGCAAGGGGAGTCGACGAGCAGTACTTC
TRBJ2-5 | - | TRBV28 | - | CASSSVDRTQETQYF | TGTGCCAGCAGTTCAGTGGACAGAACCCAAGAGACCCAGTACTTC
TRBJ2-7 | - | TRBV5-6 | - | CASSFGSFYEQYF | TGTGCCAGCAGCTTCGGGTCCTTCTACGAGCAGTACTTC
TRBJ2-5 | once | TRBV28 | - | CASSFKVGETQYF | TGTGCCAGCAGTTTTAAGGTGGGGGAGACCCAGTACTTC
TRBJ1-1 | - | TRBV5-1 | - | CASSFGGVGEAFF | TGCGCCAGCAGCTTTGGAGGGGTCGGAGAAGCTTTCTTT
TRBJ2-7 | - | TRBV28 | - | CASTWGRYEQYF | TGTGCCAGCACCTGGGGCCGCTACGAGCAGTACTTC
TRBJ2-2 | - | TRBV6-1 | - | CASDAGSWVGGELFF | TGTGCCAGCGACGCCGGTAGCTGGGTGGGCGGGGAGCTGTTTTTT
TRBJ2-2 | - | TRBV28 | - | CASRPARGLDTGELFF | TGTGCCAGCAGACCGGCGAGAGGTTTGGACACCGGGGAGCTGTTTTTT
TRBJ2-1 | few | TRBV30 | - | CAWSEGEQLQFF | TGTGCCTGGAGTGAGGGGGAACAGCTCCAGTTCTTC
TRBJ2-1 | once | TRBV7-8 | - | CASSLDGAGYNEQFF | TGTGCCAGCAGCTTAGATGGGGCGGGCTACAATGAGCAGTTCTTC
TRBJ1-1 | few | TRBV2 | - | CASSAMGLENTEAFF | TGTGCCAGCAGTGCGATGGGGCTCGAGAACACTGAAGCTTTCTTT
TRBJ2-1 | once | TRBV27 | - | CASSSGFPTAHEQFF | TGTGCCAGCAGCTCCGGGTTCCCGACCGCCCATGAGCAGTTCTTC
TRBJ2-5 | few | TRBV4-1 | - | CASSQEEGGETQYF | TGCGCCAGCAGCCAAGAAGAAGGGGGAGAGACCCAGTACTTC
TRBJ1-2 | - | TRBV5-4 | TRBD1 | CASSFTGGSWTNYGYTF | TGTGCCAGCAGCTTTACAGGGGGCTCTTGGACTAACTATGGCTACACCTTC
TRBJ1-5 | - | TRBV10-3 | - | CATATPYGSNQPQHF | TGTGCCACCGCGACTCCCTACGGTAGCAATCAGCCCCAGCATTTT
TRBJ2-7 | - | TRBV5-1 | - | CASSLGGEYSEQYF | TGCGCCAGCAGCTTGGGTGGGGAATACTCGGAGCAGTACTTC
TRBJ2-1 | once | TRBV5-6 | TRBD1 | CASSFPTGDNEQFF | TGTGCCAGCAGCTTCCCCACAGGGGACAATGAGCAGTTCTTC
TRBJ2-3 | - | TRBV7-9 | TRBD2 | CASSLSLAGSDTQYF | TGTGCCAGCAGCTTAAGTCTAGCGGGGTCCGATACGCAGTATTTT
TRBJ1-1 | large | TRBV6-5 | - | CASSYLDMNTEAFF | TGTGCCAGCAGTTACTTGGATATGAACACTGAAGCTTTCTTT
TRBJ1-2 | - | TRBV2 | - | CASSEGGWGGYTF | TGTGCCAGCAGTGAGGGAGGGTGGGGTGGCTACACCTTC
TRBJ2-1 | - | TRBV4-3 | - | CASSQRGEAYNEQFF | TGCGCCAGCAGCCAGAGGGGGGAGGCCTACAATGAGCAGTTCTTC
TRBJ1-5 | few | TRBV25-1 | TRBD1 | CASSGTDRGQMFNQPQHF | TGTGCCAGCAGTGGGACGGACAGGGGGCAGATGTTCAATCAGCCCCAGCATTTT
TRBJ1-3 | - | TRBV6-6 | - | CASRGDTGLGGNTIYF | TGTGCCAGCAGGGGGGACACGGGCTTGGGAGGAAACACCATATATTTT
TRBJ2-1 | - | TRBV7-9 | - | CASSSLTGSSYNEQFF | TGTGCCAGCAGCTCCCTGACAGGTAGCTCCTACAATGAGCAGTTCTTC
TRBJ1-1 | - | TRBV28 | - | CASSFAGEGPEAFF | TGTGCCAGCAGTTTTGCAGGGGAAGGTCCTGAAGCTTTCTTT
TRBJ1-2 | large | TRBV5-1 | - | CASSSQETNYGYTF | TGCGCCAGCAGCTCGCAGGAGACTAACTATGGCTACACCTTC
TRBJ1-3 | - | TRBV9 | - | CASSPTGSSGNTIYF | TGTGCCAGCAGCCCTACGGGGTCCTCTGGAAACACCATATATTTT
TRBJ2-7 | - | TRBV5-6 | - | CASSSQTGRYEQYF | TGTGCCAGCAGCTCACAGACAGGCCGATACGAGCAGTACTTC
TRBJ1-2 | - | TRBV4-2 | TRBD1 | CASSQVRDSYGYTF | TGTGCCAGCAGCCAAGTGAGGGACAGCTATGGCTACACCTTC
TRBJ2-5 | once | TRBV7-3 | - | CASSRGIGGETQYF | TGTGCCAGCAGCCGTGGGATTGGAGGAGAGACCCAGTACTTC
TRBJ1-2 | - | TRBV6-6 | - | CASSYSITGPYGYTF | TGTGCCAGCAGTTACTCGATTACAGGACCCTATGGCTACACCTTC
TRBJ2-3 | - | TRBV4-3 | - | CASSQAGQLDTQYF | TGCGCCAGCAGCCAAGCCGGCCAGCTGGATACGCAGTATTTT
TRBJ1-2 | - | TRBV27 | TRBD1 | CASSGDRGGYTF | TGTGCCAGCAGTGGGGACAGGGGCGGCTACACCTTC
TRBJ2-7 | - | TRBV5-6 | TRBD2 | CASSAGLGSSEQYF | TGTGCCAGCAGCGCGGGACTAGGTTCCTCCGAGCAGTACTTC
TRBJ2-1 | - | TRBV7-9 | - | CASSLAAGYNEQFF | TGTGCCAGCAGCTTAGCGGCAGGCTACAATGAGCAGTTCTTC
TRBJ2-2 | - | TRBV6-1 | TRBD2 | CASSESGGISTGELFF | TGTGCCAGCAGTGAAAGCGGGGGGATATCGACCGGGGAGCTGTTTTTT
TRBJ2-7 | - | TRBV11-2 | - | CASSLAPGDEQYF | TGTGCCAGCAGCTTAGCTCCGGGGGACGAGCAGTACTTC
TRBJ1-2 | - | TRBV4-3 | - | CASSQGLGTSYGYTF | TGCGCCAGCAGCCAAGGTCTCGGGACTTCCTATGGCTACACCTTC
TRBJ2-7 | - | TRBV19 | TRBD1 | CATRTGGGEQYF | TGTGCCACCCGGACAGGGGGCGGAGAGCAGTACTTC
TRBJ2-5 | - | TRBV2 | - | CASSDRWSQYF | TGTGCCAGCAGTGATAGGTGGTCCCAGTACTTC
TRBJ2-6 | - | TRBV5-4 | - | CASSLAGSGANVLTF | TGTGCCAGCAGCTTGGCAGGGTCTGGGGCCAACGTCCTGACTTTC
TRBJ2-1 | - | TRBV7-9 | - | CASSTTGYNEQFF | TGTGCCAGCAGCACCACAGGTTACAATGAGCAGTTCTTC
TRBJ2-1 | - | TRBV28 | - | CASSLAYRSSYNEQFF | TGTGCCAGCAGTTTGGCTTACAGAAGCTCCTACAATGAGCAGTTCTTC
TRBJ2-3 | - | TRBV28 | - | CASINEVPSTDTQYF | TGTGCCAGCATTAACGAGGTCCCAAGCACAGATACGCAGTATTTT
TRBJ1-1 | - | TRBV27 | TRBD1 | CASSFTQQDRGLTEAFF | TGTGCCAGCAGTTTCACACAACAGGACAGGGGGCTCACTGAAGCTTTCTTT
TRBJ2-7 | - | TRBV7-9 | - | CASSFDYYEQYF | TGTGCCAGCAGCTTTGACTACTACGAGCAGTACTTC
TRBJ1-2 | - | TRBV28 | - | CASSLEGYPLWGYTF | TGTGCCAGCAGTTTAGAAGGGTACCCACTTTGGGGCTACACCTTC
TRBJ2-5 | - | TRBV15 | - | CATSSNPQETQYF | TGTGCCACCAGCAGTAACCCACAAGAGACCCAGTACTTC
TRBJ1-2 | few | TRBV5-1 | - | CASIGDLGSGYTF | TGCGCCAGCATCGGGGACCTCGGATCAGGCTACACCTTC
TRBJ2-1 | - | TRBV7-3 | TRBD1 | CASSSGTGGVSSYNEQFF | TGTGCCAGCAGCTCCGGGACAGGGGGCGTAAGCTCCTACAATGAGCAGTTCTTC
TRBJ2-1 | few | TRBV5-3 | TRBD2 | CARSFGASGVYNEQFF | TGTGCCAGAAGCTTTGGCGCTAGCGGGGTTTACAATGAGCAGTTCTTC